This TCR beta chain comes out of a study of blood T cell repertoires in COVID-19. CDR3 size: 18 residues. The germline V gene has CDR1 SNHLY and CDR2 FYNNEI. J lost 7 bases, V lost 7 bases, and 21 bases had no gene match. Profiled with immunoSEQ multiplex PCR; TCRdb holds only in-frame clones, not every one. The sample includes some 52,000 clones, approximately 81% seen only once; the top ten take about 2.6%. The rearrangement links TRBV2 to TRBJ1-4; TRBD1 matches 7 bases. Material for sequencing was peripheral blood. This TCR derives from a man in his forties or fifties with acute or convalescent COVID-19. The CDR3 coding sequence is TGTGCCAGCACATACAGGGGTTTTATTTCGGAACATTCTGAAAAACTGTTTTTT. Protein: CASTYRGFISEHSEKLFF.